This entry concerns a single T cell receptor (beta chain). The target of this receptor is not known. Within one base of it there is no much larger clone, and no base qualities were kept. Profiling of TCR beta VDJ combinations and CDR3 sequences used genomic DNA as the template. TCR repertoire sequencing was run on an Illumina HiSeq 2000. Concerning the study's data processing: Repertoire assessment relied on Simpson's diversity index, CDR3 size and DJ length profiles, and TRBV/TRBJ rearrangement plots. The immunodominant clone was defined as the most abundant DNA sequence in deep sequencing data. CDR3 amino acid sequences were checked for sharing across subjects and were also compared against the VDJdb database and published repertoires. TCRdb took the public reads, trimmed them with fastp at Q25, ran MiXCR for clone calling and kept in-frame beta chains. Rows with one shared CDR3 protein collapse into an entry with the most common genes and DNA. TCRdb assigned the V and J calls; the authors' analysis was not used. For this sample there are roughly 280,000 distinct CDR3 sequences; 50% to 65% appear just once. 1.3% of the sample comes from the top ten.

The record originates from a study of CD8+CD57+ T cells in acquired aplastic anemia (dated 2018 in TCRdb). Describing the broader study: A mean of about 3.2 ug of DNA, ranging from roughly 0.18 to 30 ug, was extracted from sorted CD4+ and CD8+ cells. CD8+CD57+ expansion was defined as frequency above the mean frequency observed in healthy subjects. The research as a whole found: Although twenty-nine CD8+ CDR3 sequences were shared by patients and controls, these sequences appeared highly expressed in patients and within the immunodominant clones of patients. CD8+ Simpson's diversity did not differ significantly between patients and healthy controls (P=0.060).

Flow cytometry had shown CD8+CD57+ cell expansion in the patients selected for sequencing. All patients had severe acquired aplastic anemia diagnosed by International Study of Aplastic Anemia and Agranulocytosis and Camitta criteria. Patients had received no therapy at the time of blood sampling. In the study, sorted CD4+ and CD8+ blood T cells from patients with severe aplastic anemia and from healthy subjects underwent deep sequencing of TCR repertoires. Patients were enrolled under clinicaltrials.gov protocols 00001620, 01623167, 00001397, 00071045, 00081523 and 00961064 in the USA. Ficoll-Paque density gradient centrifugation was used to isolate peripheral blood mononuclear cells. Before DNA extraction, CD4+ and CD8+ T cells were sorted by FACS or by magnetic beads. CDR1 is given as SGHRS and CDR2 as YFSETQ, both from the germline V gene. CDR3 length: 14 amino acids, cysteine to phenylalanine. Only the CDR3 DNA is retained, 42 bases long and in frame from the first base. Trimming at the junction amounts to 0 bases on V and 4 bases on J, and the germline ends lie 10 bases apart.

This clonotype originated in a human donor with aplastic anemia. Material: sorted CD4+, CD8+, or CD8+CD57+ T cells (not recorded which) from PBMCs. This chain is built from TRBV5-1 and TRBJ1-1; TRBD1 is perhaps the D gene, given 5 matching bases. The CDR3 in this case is CASSLVSGRTEAFF. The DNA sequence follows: TGCGCCAGCAGCTTGGTTTCGGGGCGCACTGAAGCTTTCTTT.